This TCR beta chain was recovered during a study of T cell repertoires in cytomegalovirus infection (dated by TCRdb to between 2018 and 2021). For context, the study as a whole: Donor HLA type was relevant to the analysis, because carriage of CMV infection together with the matching HLA type was indicated by public TCR beta signatures. Overall study results and their limits: In the ex vivo response, HLA-C-restricted CMV-specific TCR beta clonotypes were dominant, and in two of eight donors the single most frequent clonotype came from this HLA-C-restricted group. Carriers of CMV infection plus the relevant HLA type were discriminated by the cumulative frequency of public TCR beta family members in the study cohort and in an independent roughly 400-donor cohort.

CDR1 and CDR2 were assigned from the germline V gene (reference sequence) as SGHKS and YYEKEE. Trimming at the junction amounts to 2 bases on V and 0 bases on J, and the germline ends lie 9 bases apart. Counted from cysteine to phenylalanine, this CDR3 has 15 amino acids. Just the 45-base CDR3 DNA is kept, in frame starting at base 1. Sequencing was performed on an Illumina HiSeq 1500. Using fastp trimming at Q25 and MiXCR clonotype assembly, TCRdb reanalyzed the public sequencing data and kept in-frame beta chains. Each record represents a unique CDR3 protein, reported with the most common genes and DNA among its rows. The sample data list some 100,000 distinct CDR3 sequences, and around a quarter of these were observed just once. Roughly two fifths of the sample is held by the ten biggest clonotypes. This clonotype was seen more than once but under ten times. The antigen this receptor binds is unknown. No much larger clone is present one base from it, and per-base qualities are unavailable.

The rearrangement joined TRBV5-5 to TRBJ2-1; the D gene assignment is perhaps TRBD1 or TRBD2, with each matching 5 bases. The sample was CD8+ T cells from PBMCs. The TCR was taken from a human donor in good health (CMV status not recorded). Some clones in this sample may be carry-over from other donors' samples. The DNA sequence reads TGTGCCAGCAGCTTTGAGGGGAACTCCTACAATGAGCAGTTCTTC. Translated, it reads CASSFEGNSYNEQFF.